The entry that follows covers one T cell receptor (beta chain) sequence. Its antigen is unknown. These data originate in a study of OX40 agonist ivuxolimab in advanced cancers. Whole-study context: Three patients, one with hepatocellular carcinoma and two with cutaneous melanoma, responded partially. Findings and caveats of the study: Researchers did not establish what antigens the expanded peripheral T cells target.

Profiling relied on immunoSEQ multiplex PCR, and the TCRdb table lists in-frame clones only, not all of them. The data show about 66,000 clones, approximately 81% seen once. CDR1 is SGHTS, CDR2 YDEGEE, per germline. This CDR3 region has 15 residues. The ends were cut back, 2 bases at V and 2 bases at J, with 8 bases in the middle. This chain uses TRBV5-8 with TRBJ2-6, with a possible D match to TRBD2 (5 bases). The sample here was CD4+ or CD8+ T cells sorted from blood, taken in a trial of the OX40 agonist ivuxolimab. This TCR came from an adult with an advanced solid tumor such as melanoma, head and neck, liver or kidney cancer. This CDR3 reads CASSFGNAGANVLTF. In DNA form, the CDR3 reads TGTGCCAGCAGCTTCGGGAATGCTGGGGCCAACGTCCTGACTTTC.